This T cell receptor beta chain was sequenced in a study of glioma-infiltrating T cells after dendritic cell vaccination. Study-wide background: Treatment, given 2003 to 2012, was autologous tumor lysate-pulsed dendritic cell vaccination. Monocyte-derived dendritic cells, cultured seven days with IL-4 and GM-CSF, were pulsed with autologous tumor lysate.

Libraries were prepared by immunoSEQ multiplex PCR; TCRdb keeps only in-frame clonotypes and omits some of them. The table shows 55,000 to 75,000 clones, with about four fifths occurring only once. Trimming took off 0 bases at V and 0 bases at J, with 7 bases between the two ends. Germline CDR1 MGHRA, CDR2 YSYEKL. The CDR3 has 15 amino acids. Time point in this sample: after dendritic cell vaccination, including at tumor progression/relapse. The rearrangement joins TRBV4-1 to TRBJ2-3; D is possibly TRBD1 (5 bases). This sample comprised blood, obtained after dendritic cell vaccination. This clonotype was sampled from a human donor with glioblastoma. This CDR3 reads CASSQDQGSTDTQYF. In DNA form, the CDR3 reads TGCGCCAGCAGCCAAGACCAGGGAAGCACAGATACGCAGTATTTT.